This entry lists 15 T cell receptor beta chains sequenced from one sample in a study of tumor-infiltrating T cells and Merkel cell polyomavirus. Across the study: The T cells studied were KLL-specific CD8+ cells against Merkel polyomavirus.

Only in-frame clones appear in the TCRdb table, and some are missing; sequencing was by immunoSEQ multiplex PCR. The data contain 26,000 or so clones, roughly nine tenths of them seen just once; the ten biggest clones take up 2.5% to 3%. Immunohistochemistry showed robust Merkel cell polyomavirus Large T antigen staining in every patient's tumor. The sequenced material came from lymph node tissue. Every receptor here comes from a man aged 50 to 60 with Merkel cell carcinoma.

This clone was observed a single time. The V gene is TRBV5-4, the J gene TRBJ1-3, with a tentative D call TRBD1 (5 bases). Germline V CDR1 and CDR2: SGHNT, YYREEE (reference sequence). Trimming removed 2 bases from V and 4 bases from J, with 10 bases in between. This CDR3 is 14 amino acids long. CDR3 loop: CASSLRGGGNTIYF. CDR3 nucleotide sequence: TGTGCCAGCAGCTTAAGGGGAGGAGGAAACACCATATATTTT. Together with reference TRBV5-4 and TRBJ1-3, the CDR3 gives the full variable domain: ETGVTQSPTHLIKTRGQQVTLRCSSQSGHNTVSWYQQALGQGPQFIFQYYREEENGRGNFPPRFSGLQFPNYSSELNVNALELDDSALYLCASSLRGGGNTIYFGEGSWLTVV.

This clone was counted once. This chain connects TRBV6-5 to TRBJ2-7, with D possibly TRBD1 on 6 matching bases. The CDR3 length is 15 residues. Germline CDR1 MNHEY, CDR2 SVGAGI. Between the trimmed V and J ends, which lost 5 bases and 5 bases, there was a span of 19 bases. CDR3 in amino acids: CASSPQTGLVDEQYF. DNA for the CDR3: TGTGCCAGCAGTCCGCAGACAGGCCTTGTAGACGAGCAGTACTTC.

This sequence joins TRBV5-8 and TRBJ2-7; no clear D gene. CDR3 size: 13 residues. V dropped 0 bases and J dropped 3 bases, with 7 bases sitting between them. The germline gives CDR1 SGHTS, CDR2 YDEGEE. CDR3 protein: CASSLGRLYEQYF. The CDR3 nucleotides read TGTGCCAGCAGCTTGGGGCGGCTCTACGAGCAGTACTTC.

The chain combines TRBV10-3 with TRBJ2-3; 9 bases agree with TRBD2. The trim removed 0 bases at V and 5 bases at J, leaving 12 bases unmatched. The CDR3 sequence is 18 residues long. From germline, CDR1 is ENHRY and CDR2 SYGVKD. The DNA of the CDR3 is TGTGCCATCAGTGAGTCGACATATGGCGGGGGGGCTGGAGATACGCAGTATTTT. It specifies CAISESTYGGGAGDTQYF.

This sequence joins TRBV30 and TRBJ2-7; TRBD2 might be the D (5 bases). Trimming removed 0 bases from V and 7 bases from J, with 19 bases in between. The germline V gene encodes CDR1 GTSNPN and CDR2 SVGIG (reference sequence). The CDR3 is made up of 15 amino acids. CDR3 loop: CAWSVRRLPFQEQYF. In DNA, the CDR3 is TGTGCCTGGAGTGTCCGGAGACTACCCTTCCAAGAGCAGTACTTC.

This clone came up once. The CDR3 DNA is TGTGCCAGCAGTTACGTGGGAGGACGCAATGAGCAGTTCTTC. It translates to CASSYVGGRNEQFF. This chain connects TRBV6-5 to TRBJ2-1, with D maybe TRBD2 (6 bases). V was trimmed by 2 bases and J by 6 bases, leaving 11 bases between them. The CDR3 loop spans 14 amino acids. Germline V gene sequence: CDR1 MNHEY, CDR2 SVGAGI.

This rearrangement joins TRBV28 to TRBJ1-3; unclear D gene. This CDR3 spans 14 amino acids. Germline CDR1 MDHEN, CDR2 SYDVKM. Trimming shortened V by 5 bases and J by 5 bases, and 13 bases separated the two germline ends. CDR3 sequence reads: CASSEGGPRNTIYF. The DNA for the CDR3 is TGTGCCAGCAGTGAGGGCGGACCGAGAAACACCATATATTTT.

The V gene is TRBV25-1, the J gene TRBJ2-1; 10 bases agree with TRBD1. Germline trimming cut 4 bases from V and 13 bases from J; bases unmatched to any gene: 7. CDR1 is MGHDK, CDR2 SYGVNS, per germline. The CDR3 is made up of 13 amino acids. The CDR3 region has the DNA TGTGCCAGCAGTGGAGGACAGGGGGTGGCACAGTTCTTC. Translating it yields CASSGGQGVAQFF. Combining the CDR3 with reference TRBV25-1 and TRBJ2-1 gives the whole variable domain EADIYQTPRYLVIGTGKKITLECSQTMGHDKMYWYQQDPGMELHLIHYSYGVNSTEKGDLSSESTVSRIRTEHFPLTLESARPSHTSQYLCASSGGQGVAQFFGPGTRLTVL.

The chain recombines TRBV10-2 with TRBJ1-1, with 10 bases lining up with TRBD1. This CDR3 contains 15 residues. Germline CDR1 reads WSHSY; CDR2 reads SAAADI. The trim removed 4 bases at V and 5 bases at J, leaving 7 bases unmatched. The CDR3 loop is CASSARGTGVTEAFF. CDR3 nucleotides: TGCGCCAGCAGTGCCCGAGGGACAGGGGTTACTGAAGCTTTCTTT.

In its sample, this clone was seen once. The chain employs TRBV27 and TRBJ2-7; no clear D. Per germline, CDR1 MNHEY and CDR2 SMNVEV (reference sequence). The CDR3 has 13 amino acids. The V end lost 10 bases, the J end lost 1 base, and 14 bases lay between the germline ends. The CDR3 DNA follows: TGTGCCACCAGGTCCGGAGATTCCTACGAGCAGTACTTC. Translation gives CATRSGDSYEQYF.

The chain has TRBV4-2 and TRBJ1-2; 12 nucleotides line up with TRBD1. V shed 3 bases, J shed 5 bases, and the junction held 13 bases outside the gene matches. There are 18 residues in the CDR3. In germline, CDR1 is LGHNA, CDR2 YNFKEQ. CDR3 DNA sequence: TGTGCCAGCAGCCAGGAGTCCGGGACAGGGGGCGCGGGGTATGGCTACACCTTC. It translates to CASSQESGTGGAGYGYTF.

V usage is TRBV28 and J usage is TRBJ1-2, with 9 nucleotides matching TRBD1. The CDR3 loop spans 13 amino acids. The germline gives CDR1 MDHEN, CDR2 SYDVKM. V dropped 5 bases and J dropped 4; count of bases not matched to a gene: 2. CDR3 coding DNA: TGTGCCAGCAGTCAGGGACAGGGCTATGGCTACACCTTC. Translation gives CASSQGQGYGYTF.

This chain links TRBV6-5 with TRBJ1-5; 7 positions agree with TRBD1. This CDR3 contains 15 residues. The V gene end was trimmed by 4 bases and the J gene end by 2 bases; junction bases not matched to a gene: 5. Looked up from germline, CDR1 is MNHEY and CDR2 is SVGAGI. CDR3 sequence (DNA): TGTGCCAGCAGTTTGACAGGGTATGGCAATCAGCCCCAGCATTTT. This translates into CASSLTGYGNQPQHF.

The CDR3 is CASSPQGTNTEAFF. CDR3 in DNA: TGTGCCAGCAGCCCACAGGGGACCAACACTGAAGCTTTCTTT. The genes are TRBV2 and TRBJ1-1; the match to TRBD1 covers 7 bases. Germline CDR1 is SNHLY and CDR2 is FYNNEI. CDR3 size: 14 residues. J lost 2 bases, V lost 6 bases, and 6 bases had no gene match.

CDR3 nucleotide sequence: TGTGCCAGCAGTGAGGAGGAAAAACTGTTTTTT. As protein: CASSEEEKLFF. The chain combines TRBV2 with TRBJ1-4; D call uncertain. Trimming left V 3 bases short and J 8 bases short, with 4 bases between. CDR1 and CDR2 from the germline V gene are SNHLY and FYNNEI. This CDR3 has 11 residues.